Below are 22 T cell receptor beta chains sequenced from a single sample in a study of blood T cell repertoires in COVID-19. Generated by immunoSEQ multiplex PCR, the TCRdb table keeps only in-frame clones and is missing some. The table lists approximately 110,000 clones, 85% to 90% of them singletons, with 0.88% in the top ten. Sequenced material: peripheral blood. Every receptor here comes from a woman between 50 and 59 years old with active or convalescent COVID-19.

The genes are TRBV5-1 and TRBJ2-1; D might be TRBD1 (5 bases). CDR1 and CDR2 from the germline V gene are SGHRS and YFSETQ. The CDR3 is 15 residues long. Trimming took 0 bases from V and 6 from J, leaving 13 bases between them. CDR3 amino acids: CASSLAQGRVNEQFF. CDR3 nucleotides: TGCGCCAGCAGCTTGGCTCAGGGAAGAGTCAATGAGCAGTTCTTC.

This sequence joins TRBV28 and TRBJ2-1; 11 nucleotides line up with TRBD2. V was clipped by 6 bases and J by 7 bases; unmatched bases: 14. There are 17 residues in the CDR3. Germline loops: CDR1 MDHEN, CDR2 SYDVKM. CDR3 loop: CASRRPSGTSGRNEQFF. DNA of the CDR3: TGTGCCAGCAGGCGGCCCTCCGGGACTAGCGGACGGAATGAGCAGTTCTTC.

This clone was detected only once. The rearrangement uses TRBV18 and TRBJ2-7, with a weak D call TRBD1 (5 bases). This CDR3 has 13 residues. Trimming took off 0 bases at V and 6 bases at J, with 9 bases between the two ends. Germline CDR1 KGHSH, CDR2 LQKENI. CDR3 nucleotides: TGTGCCAGCTCACCACCTGGGGCATCCGAGCAGTACTTC. Its translation is CASSPPGASEQYF.

This sequence joins TRBV19 and TRBJ2-3; TRBD2 is a possible D gene (6 bases). With 3 bases removed from V and 4 bases from J, the gap between germline ends came to 14 bases. CDR1 LNHDA and CDR2 SQIVND come from the germline V gene (reference sequence). The CDR3 loop spans 15 amino acids. The CDR3: CASSIDGRGADTQYF. In DNA form, the CDR3 reads TGTGCCAGTAGTATTGACGGGAGAGGGGCAGATACGCAGTATTTT.

This clone appeared once. The CDR3 nucleotides are TGTGCCAGCAGTTACGCCGGGACTAGCTCAAAAGAGCAGTACTTC. Amino acid sequence: CASSYAGTSSKEQYF. This chain uses TRBV6-5 with TRBJ2-7, with TRBD2 matching over 9 bases. Losses at the gene ends were 2 bases for V and 7 bases for J; bases not matched to a gene: 9. Per germline, CDR1 MNHEY and CDR2 SVGAGI. This CDR3 region has 15 residues.

This chain links TRBV5-1 with TRBJ2-3; 7 nucleotides match TRBD2. In germline, CDR1 is SGHRS, CDR2 YFSETQ. The J segment lost 0 bases and the V segment lost 3 bases, leaving 7 bases of the junction unmatched. This CDR3 region has 16 residues. The CDR3 DNA is TGCGCCAGCAGCTCCGGGACTATTTATAGCACAGATACGCAGTATTTT. This gives the protein CASSSGTIYSTDTQYF.

Only one count was recorded for this clone. The genes are TRBV7-9 and TRBJ2-3; 7 bases line up with TRBD2. CDR1 is SEHNR and CDR2 is FQNEAQ in the germline V gene (reference sequence). V was pared by 0 bases and J by 5 bases, with 8 bases of the junction left unmatched. The CDR3 runs to 16 residues. DNA of the CDR3: TGTGCCAGCAGCTTAGCTTTGGGAGGGCCGGAAGATACGCAGTATTTT. Protein product: CASSLALGGPEDTQYF.

V usage is TRBV9 and J usage is TRBJ2-1, with a weak D call TRBD1 (5 bases). The CDR3 runs 13 residues. Germline V lookup: CDR1 SGDLS, CDR2 YYNGEE. The V end lost 3 bases, the J end lost 3 bases, and 7 bases lay between the germline ends. CDR3 protein: CASSEGDYNEQFF. In nucleotides, the CDR3 is TGTGCCAGCAGCGAAGGGGACTACAATGAGCAGTTCTTC.

V is TRBV9 and J is TRBJ2-3, with a weak D call TRBD2 (6 bases). Trimming took off 9 bases at V and 3 bases at J, with 11 bases between the two ends. This CDR3 spans 12 amino acids. CDR1 and CDR2 from the germline V gene are SGDLS and YYNGEE. CDR3 nucleotides: TGTGCCACCCCCGGGGGAACAGATACGCAGTATTTT. This translates into CATPGGTDTQYF.

J is TRBJ1-1 and V is TRBV6-5; 8 bases agree with TRBD1. Germline CDR1 MNHEY, CDR2 SVGAGI. V lost 10 bases to trimming and J lost 7 bases; unmatched junction nucleotides: 8. The CDR3 is made up of 12 amino acids. CDR3 amino acids: CATLSQGGEAFF. The CDR3 DNA reads TGTGCCACCCTATCACAGGGGGGTGAAGCTTTCTTT.

This clone was found once. The V call is TRBV11-1, the J call TRBJ2-1, with unresolved D. Germline V gene sequence: CDR1 SGHAT, CDR2 FQDESV (reference sequence). The CDR3 has 12 amino acids. Trimming pared 5 bases from V and 7 bases from J, leaving 9 bases between. As DNA, the CDR3 is TGTGCCAGCAGCCACGAGAAGAATGAGCAGTTCTTC. Protein product: CASSHEKNEQFF. The complete variable domain, with remaining parts taken from reference TRBV11-1 and TRBJ2-1, reads EAEVAQSPRYKITEKSQAVAFWCDPISGHATLYWYRQILGQGPELLVQFQDESVVDDSQLPKDRFSAERLKGVDSTLKIQPAELGDSAMYLCASSHEKNEQFFGPGTRLTVL.

This clone appeared a few times. J is TRBJ2-7 and V is TRBV11-2; D not resolved. Looked up from germline, CDR1 is SGHAT and CDR2 is FQNNGV. The CDR3 runs 11 residues. The V gene lost 5 bases and the J gene lost 6 bases, with 8 bases spanning the gap. In nucleotides, the CDR3 is TGTGCCAGCAGCCCACCGAGCGAGCAGTACTTC. It yields the protein CASSPPSEQYF.

The rearrangement uses TRBV28 and TRBJ1-2; 8 bases are shared with TRBD1. This CDR3 is 16 amino acids long. Germline V gene sequence: CDR1 MDHEN, CDR2 SYDVKM. J lost 4 bases, V lost 10 bases, and 17 bases had no gene match. The CDR3 loop is CATDRQGFPTSYGYTF. DNA for the CDR3: TGTGCCACCGATAGACAGGGGTTCCCCACTAGCTATGGCTACACCTTC.

CDR3 region: CASSDGQGASGANVLTF. The CDR3 coding sequence is TGTGCCAGCAGTGATGGGCAGGGGGCGAGTGGGGCCAACGTCCTGACTTTC. This rearrangement joins TRBV2 to TRBJ2-6; 8 nucleotides line up with TRBD1. This CDR3 has 17 amino acids. After removal of 3 bases from V and 3 bases from J, the junction contained 7 bases not matched to a gene. CDR1 is SNHLY, CDR2 FYNNEI, per germline.

This clone was recorded once. J is TRBJ2-7 and V is TRBV24-1; D is perhaps TRBD1 (7 bases). This CDR3 is built from 13 residues. V dropped 7 bases and J dropped 4 bases, with 13 bases sitting between them. From germline, CDR1 is KGHDR and CDR2 SFDVKD. The CDR3 DNA reads as TGTGCCACCAGGCAGGGGGGTATTTACGAGCAGTACTTC. This gives the protein CATRQGGIYEQYF.

This chain joins TRBV15 and TRBJ2-2; TRBD2 agrees at 9 bases. This CDR3 is built from 16 residues. In germline, CDR1 is LNHNV, CDR2 YYDKDF (reference sequence). V gave up 0 bases and J gave up 5 bases; unmatched junction bases: 4. The CDR3 bases are TGTGCCACCAGCAGAGATCCCCTAGCGGGGACCGGGGAGCTGTTTTTT. This translates into CATSRDPLAGTGELFF.

The chain joins TRBV3-1 (or the pseudogene TRBV3-2) to TRBJ2-3, with no clear D. This CDR3 contains 13 residues. Germline assignment: CDR1 LGHDT and CDR2 YNNKEL (reference sequence). Deletions cut 3 bases from V and 1 base from J, with 5 bases between. CDR3 sequence: CASSQFGTDTQYF. For the CDR3, the DNA is TGTGCCAGCAGCCAGTTCGGCACAGATACGCAGTATTTT.

This clone was seen a single time. The V and J genes are TRBV6-5 and TRBJ1-1; possibly TRBD1 for D (5 bases). Trimming removed 9 bases from V and 3 bases from J, with 11 bases in between. The CDR3 loop spans 12 amino acids. In germline, CDR1 is MNHEY, CDR2 SVGAGI. CDR3 in amino acids: CASWQGYTEAFF. Written as DNA, the CDR3 is TGTGCCAGTTGGCAGGGCTACACTGAAGCTTTCTTT.

The chain carries TRBV9 and TRBJ1-2; possibly TRBD1 for D (5 bases). Between the trimmed V and J ends, which lost 4 bases and 3 bases, there was a span of 16 bases. The CDR3 contains 15 residues. CDR1 and CDR2 (germline): SGDLS, YYNGEE. CDR3 protein: CASSPGGREYYGYTF. CDR3 bases: TGTGCCAGCAGCCCCGGGGGTAGGGAATACTATGGCTACACCTTC.

This clone was found once. J is TRBJ2-3 and V is TRBV24-1, with 7 positions matching TRBD1. Per germline, CDR1 KGHDR and CDR2 SFDVKD. V gave up 4 bases and J gave up 2 bases; unmatched junction bases: 8. There are 16 residues in the CDR3. CDR3 in DNA: TGTGCCACCAGTGACCCCGGGACAGAAACCACAGATACGCAGTATTTT. It encodes CATSDPGTETTDTQYF.

The V call is TRBV28, the J call TRBJ1-6, with 8 positions matching TRBD1. This CDR3 is built from 13 residues. J lost 8 bases, V lost 8 bases, and 5 bases had no gene match. CDR1 MDHEN and CDR2 SYDVKM come from the germline V gene. The CDR3 loop reads CASRDRSYSPLHF. CDR3 coding DNA: TGTGCCAGCCGGGACAGGAGTTATTCACCCCTCCACTTT.

The gene calls are TRBV28 and TRBJ2-1; TRBD2 might be the D (6 bases). Per the germline V gene, CDR1 is MDHEN and CDR2 is SYDVKM. Trimming removed 5 bases at V and 0 bases at J, with 17 bases between. The CDR3 length is 17 residues. In DNA, the CDR3 is TGTGCCAGCAGTCCTCGACTAGTTGTTAGCTCCTACAATGAGCAGTTCTTC. Translating it yields CASSPRLVVSSYNEQFF.